The rows below give T cell receptor beta chains drawn from one sample of a study of blood T cell repertoires in COVID-19. Generated by immunoSEQ multiplex PCR, the TCRdb table keeps only in-frame clones and is missing some. The sample holds about 300,000 clones; under 90% are singletons and the top ten take around a tenth. Sequenced sample: peripheral blood. The receptors here all came from a woman aged 45-60 years who had recovered from COVID-19. CDR3s include the opening cysteine and the closing phenylalanine or tryptophan. The D gene is left open where the match is weak. Rows give clone size only sometimes, using once, few, many, or a class for an expanded clone.

cdr3_aa cdr3_nt clone_size d_call j_call v_call
CAAAPGHQETQYF TGTGCCGCAGCCCCGGGTCACCAAGAGACCCAGTACTTC . . TRBJ2-5 TRBV3-1/TRBV3-2
CASSIHSGRRGNNEQFF TGTGCCAGTAGTATCCATAGCGGAAGGAGAGGTAACAATGAGCAGTTCTTC once . TRBJ2-1 TRBV19
CASSPGTGVHRLFF TGTGCCAGCAGCCCCGGGACAGGGGTCCATCGTTTGTTTTTT once TRBD1 TRBJ1-4 TRBV5-6
CASSSLGGETQYF TGTGCCAGCAGCTCCTTGGGAGGAGAGACCCAGTACTTC few . TRBJ2-5 TRBV7-3
CASRWTGNTEAFF TGTGCCAGCAGGTGGACAGGGAACACTGAAGCTTTCTTT . TRBD1 TRBJ1-1 TRBV7-2
CASSPTSGEETQYF TGTGCCAGCTCACCGACTAGCGGGGAGGAGACCCAGTACTTC . TRBD2 TRBJ2-5 TRBV18
CASSNRGAGNEKLFF TGTGCCAGCAGCAACAGGGGTGCTGGTAATGAAAAACTGTTTTTT . TRBD1 TRBJ1-4 TRBV2
CASSVVSQVRGNTEAFF TGTGCCAGCAGCGTAGTCTCGCAGGTTAGGGGGAACACTGAAGCTTTCTTT . . TRBJ1-1 TRBV9
CASSPGGDGQPQHF TGTGCCAGCAGCCCGGGGGGGGACGGCCAGCCCCAGCATTTT . . TRBJ1-5 TRBV28
CASSYSGPRVAGGLAKNIQYF TGTGCCAGCAGTTACTCGGGGCCTCGGGTAGCGGGAGGGCTAGCCAAAAACATTCAGTACTTC . TRBD2 TRBJ2-4 TRBV6-2/TRBV6-3